This record concerns one T cell receptor beta chain sequence. TCRdb's table, derived via immunoSEQ multiplex PCR, lists solely in-frame clones and lacks some. The table has roughly 400,000 clones, 75% to 90% seen once. The CDR3 extends over 13 amino acids. The germline V gene has CDR1 MGHRA and CDR2 YSYEKL. V shed 1 base and J shed 5 bases, with 9 bases lying between them. Participant reports of clinical history set cohort assignment. Two negative PCRs, clearance, or symptom resolution were required of recovered Cohort 3 donors. This specimen comes from a study of blood T cell repertoires in COVID-19. Across the whole study: PBMCs, B-cell-depleted T cells, or T cells provided the cDNA or gDNA that made up the material.

The chain combines TRBV4-1 with TRBJ2-7; perhaps TRBD1 as D (6 bases). This receptor was obtained from a man aged 25-45 years who had recovered from COVID-19. Sequenced input: PBMCs or T cells enriched from blood (not recorded which). The CDR3 is CASSQGSGDEQYF. CDR3 nucleotide sequence: TGCGCCAGCAGCCAAGGTTCAGGGGACGAGCAGTACTTC.